The 21 T cell receptor beta chains below come from one sample, sequenced in a study of cytomegalovirus exposure and HLA in healthy donors (dated by TCRdb to about 2017). To prepare the library, the immunoSEQ multiplex PCR assay was applied. A mixture of 60 forward primers for TCR Vbeta segments and 13 reverse primers for TCR Jbeta segments was used in the multiplex PCR. Held by TCRdb, this immuneACCESS table contains in-frame sequences only and omits some clones. Under half of the omission traces to an unresolved V gene where checked; the cause of the rest is unknown. The sample table lists 95,000 to 150,000 clones, 50% to 75% of them with a count of one. The ten largest clones capture about 8.3% of the sample. Sequencing was done on a sample of PBMCs. The origin of the receptors is a woman aged 40 to 50 in good health and CMV-seropositive.

The chain is built from TRBV19 and TRBJ1-5; possible D gene TRBD1, 5 bases. The CDR3 sequence is 17 residues long. The V end was cut by 2 bases, the J end by 2 bases, with 16 bases between. Germline V lookup: CDR1 LNHDA, CDR2 SQIVND (reference sequence). CDR3 amino acids: CASSIQQGLGGNQPQHF. The CDR3 DNA reads as TGTGCCAGTAGTATACAGCAGGGTCTCGGAGGCAATCAGCCCCAGCATTTT.

J is TRBJ2-5 and V is TRBV25-1; 9 bases map to TRBD1. J lost 2 bases, V lost 4 bases, and 11 bases had no gene match. The CDR3 has 17 amino acids. CDR1 is MGHDK and CDR2 is SYGVNS in the germline V gene. The CDR3 loop reads CASSGSMRTGDQETQYF. DNA of the CDR3: TGTGCCAGCAGTGGCTCCATGAGGACAGGGGATCAAGAGACCCAGTACTTC.

The genes are TRBV29-1 and TRBJ2-3; 9 bases are a match to TRBD1. Germline CDR1 and CDR2: SQVTM and ANQGSEA. V trimming: 6 bases; J trimming: 2 bases; junction bases outside the gene matches: 9. The CDR3 has 15 amino acids. This CDR3 is CSVAPTGGITDTQYF. The CDR3 DNA reads as TGCAGCGTCGCCCCGACAGGGGGAATCACAGATACGCAGTATTTT.

A word on this clone: This specimen includes other DNA sequences encoding the same CDR3. The chain joins TRBV9 to TRBJ2-5; D call uncertain. The ends were cut back, 0 bases at V and 1 base at J, with 4 bases in the middle. From germline, CDR1 is SGDLS and CDR2 YYNGEE. The CDR3 runs 13 residues. The CDR3 nucleotides read TGTGCCAGCAGCGTAGACACCCAAGAGACCCAGTACTTC. Amino acid sequence: CASSVDTQETQYF. Supplemented by reference TRBV9 and TRBJ2-5, the full variable domain reads DSGVTQTPKHLITATGQRVTLRCSPRSGDLSVYWYQQSLDQGLQFLIQYYNGEERAKGNILERFSAQQFPDLHSELNLSSLELGDSALYFCASSVDTQETQYFGPGTRLLVL.

The rearrangement joins TRBV10-1 to TRBJ2-1; 8 bases fit TRBD2. Per the germline V gene, CDR1 is WNHNN and CDR2 is SYGVQD (reference sequence). This CDR3 is built from 14 residues. Unmatched junction bases numbered 4, after V lost 8 bases and J lost 1 base. In nucleotides, the CDR3 is TGCGCCAGCTCGACTAGCGCTTCCTACAATGAGCAGTTCTTC. It is translated as CASSTSASYNEQFF.

This clone came up a few times. The J gene is TRBJ2-5, the V gene TRBV11-3; 10 bases are a match to TRBD1. This CDR3 region has 16 residues. Germline V gives CDR1 SGHNT, CDR2 YENEEA. J gave up 5 bases and V 2 bases, and 8 bases lay outside the gene matches. The CDR3 DNA reads as TGTGCCAGCAGCTTAATTTCAGACAGGGGGCGGGAGACCCAGTACTTC. It codes for CASSLISDRGRETQYF.

The V call is TRBV2, the J call TRBJ2-5, with 12 bases fitting TRBD2. The J segment lost 4 bases and the V segment lost 6 bases, leaving 6 bases of the junction unmatched. CDR3 length: 15 residues. Germline lookup yields CDR1 SNHLY and CDR2 FYNNEI. CDR3 nucleotide sequence: TGTGCCAGCAGCCTAGCGGGGGGGCGTGGAGAGACCCAGTACTTC. Translating gives CASSLAGGRGETQYF.

The chain links TRBV28 to TRBJ1-2, with 7 bases aligning to TRBD1. The CDR3 extends over 14 amino acids. Germline CDR1 is MDHEN and CDR2 is SYDVKM. V was pared by 6 bases and J by 8 bases, with 12 bases of the junction left unmatched. CDR3 bases: TGTGCCAGCAGGGCGACAGGGCTTGGGAGAGGCTACACCTTC. Translating it yields CASRATGLGRGYTF.

The chain is built from TRBV5-1 and TRBJ1-2, with unresolved D. From germline, CDR1 is SGHRS and CDR2 YFSETQ. The CDR3 is 15 residues long. The V and J ends lost 0 bases and 7 bases respectively, with 16 bases between them. CDR3 bases: TGCGCCAGCAGCTTGGCCGAGGTGGGTTCGCGTGGCTACACCTTC. Translating it yields CASSLAEVGSRGYTF.

The chain couples TRBV29-1 to TRBJ2-7; the D gene is possibly TRBD1 (5 bases). Trimming took 5 bases from V and 0 from J, leaving 14 bases between them. The germline V gene encodes CDR1 SQVTM and CDR2 ANQGSEA. The CDR3 sequence is 14 residues long. The CDR3: CSVRKGSSSYEQYF. Written as DNA, the CDR3 is TGCAGCGTTAGGAAGGGGTCCAGCTCCTACGAGCAGTACTTC.

The chain links TRBV7-9 to TRBJ1-1, with a possible D match to TRBD1 (5 bases). Germline CDR1 SEHNR, CDR2 FQNEAQ (reference sequence). This CDR3 is built from 13 residues. The V end was cut by 5 bases, the J end by 5 bases, with 12 bases between. The CDR3 DNA sequence: TGTGCCAGCAGCCCGCAGGGTAGGACTGAAGCTTTCTTT. Amino acid sequence: CASSPQGRTEAFF.

The chain recombines TRBV6-1 with TRBJ1-2, with 9 bases lining up with TRBD1. The germline gives CDR1 MNHNS, CDR2 SASEGT. This CDR3 region has 13 residues. Trimming at V came to 3 bases and at J to 7 bases, leaving 3 bases not matched to a gene. In DNA, the CDR3 is TGTGCCAGCAGTGACAGGGGACAGGGTGGCTACACCTTC. This encodes CASSDRGQGGYTF.

The chain is built from TRBV27 and TRBJ1-6; 7 nucleotides match TRBD1. V lost 5 bases and J lost 5; bases outside the gene matches: 3. Looked up from germline, CDR1 is MNHEY and CDR2 is SMNVEV (reference sequence). The CDR3 spans 14 residues. CDR3 residues: CASSNRGNNSPLHF. DNA of the CDR3: TGTGCCAGCAGTAACAGGGGAAATAATTCACCCCTCCACTTT.

This clone has more than one count but fewer than ten. The rearrangement joins TRBV5-1 to TRBJ1-5; TRBD1 is a possible D gene (5 bases). Deletions cut 5 bases from V and 0 bases from J, with 12 bases between. CDR1 and CDR2 from the germline V gene are SGHRS and YFSETQ. The CDR3 sequence is 15 residues long. The CDR3 is CASSPTGDSNQPQHF. CDR3 coding DNA: TGCGCCAGCAGTCCGACGGGGGATAGCAATCAGCCCCAGCATTTT.

The chain recombines TRBV6-6 with TRBJ2-5; the match to TRBD2 covers 8 bases. The V gene's germline CDR1 is MNHNY and CDR2 SVGAGI (reference sequence). Trimming removed 2 bases from V and 1 base from J; junction bases left unmatched: 6. The CDR3 totals 16 residues. CDR3 coding DNA: TGTGCCAGCAGTTACCGGACGGGGGGGATCCAAGAGACCCAGTACTTC. This gives the protein CASSYRTGGIQETQYF.

V is TRBV5-4 and J is TRBJ2-3; D remains ambiguous. V gave up 0 bases and J gave up 7 bases, with 15 bases separating them. Germline values: CDR1 SGHNT, CDR2 YYREEE (reference sequence). The CDR3 contains 15 residues. The CDR3 bases are TGTGCCAGCAGCTTGGGGGCTGCCAAACCGAATACGCAGTATTTT. It codes for CASSLGAAKPNTQYF.

The chain combines TRBV6-6 with TRBJ1-5; 9 nucleotides match TRBD1. This CDR3 contains 16 residues. Germline CDR1 is MNHNY and CDR2 is SVGAGI (reference sequence). V dropped 0 bases and J dropped 2; count of bases not matched to a gene: 2. Here the CDR3 DNA reads TGTGCCAGCAGTTACTCGACAGGGGGTGGCAATCAGCCCCAGCATTTT. Amino acids: CASSYSTGGGNQPQHF.

This chain links TRBV19 with TRBJ1-2; the D gene is possibly TRBD1 (6 bases). The CDR3 runs 12 residues. Germline V gene sequence: CDR1 LNHDA, CDR2 SQIVND (reference sequence). The V and J ends lost 6 bases and 8 bases respectively, with 13 bases between them. The chain's CDR3 is CASRVRGGGYTF. DNA of the CDR3: TGTGCCAGTAGGGTCAGAGGGGGAGGCTACACCTTC.

The chain joins TRBV6-5 to TRBJ1-2; D unresolved. The CDR3 is 13 residues long. V lost 1 base to trimming and J lost 4 bases, with 7 bases between them. CDR1 is MNHEY and CDR2 is SVGAGI in the germline V gene. CDR3 DNA sequence: TGTGCCAGCAGTTACTTAGTTTCCTATGGCTACACCTTC. Its protein is CASSYLVSYGYTF.

The chain links TRBV6-1 to TRBJ1-5, with a possible D match to TRBD1 (5 bases). CDR1 and CDR2 from the germline V gene are MNHNS and SASEGT. The V gene lost 1 base and the J gene lost 4 bases, with 5 bases spanning the gap. CDR3 length: 13 residues. CDR3 DNA: TGTGCCAGCAGTGAAGAGGGGAATCAGCCCCAGCATTTT. As protein: CASSEEGNQPQHF.

The chain is built from TRBV2 and TRBJ2-5; perhaps TRBD2 as D (7 bases). The length of the CDR3 is 13 residues. Germline values: CDR1 SNHLY, CDR2 FYNNEI. The germline V and J ends were trimmed by 6 bases and 3 bases, with 11 bases remaining between them. CDR3 sequence reads: CASRGGTKETQYF. DNA of the CDR3: TGTGCCAGCAGGGGAGGGACAAAAGAGACCCAGTACTTC.